In its sample, the clone carrying this T cell receptor beta chain was seen many times. Its antigen is as yet unknown. One end of the junction is discordant with germline, which a read error may explain. The CDR3 is 15 residues long. Germline loops: CDR1 DFQATT, CDR2 SNEGSKA (reference sequence). This record comes from a study of early T cells in non-severe SARS-CoV-2 infection. On the study more broadly: From unsorted whole blood, bulk RNA was sequenced, and the chains remained unpaired.

Unique molecular identifier tags were affixed to discrete cDNA molecules. TCRdb ran MiXCR on the 5' RACE reads and lists one entry per CDR3 protein. Here the sample spans tens of thousands of distinct CDR3 sequences, 7% to 10% being singletons. General study points: The VDJdb matching leaned toward anti-spike CD8 responses and overlooked private and CD4 specificities.

The sequence was collected from an adult who was a healthcare worker with PCR-confirmed SARS-CoV-2 infection or an uninfected control (not recorded which). Sequencing input: whole blood. V and J are TRBV20-1 and TRBJ2-1, with D perhaps matching TRBD2 (5 bases). CDR3: CSARERTSSYNGQFF. The CDR3 DNA follows: TGCAGTGCTAGGGAGCGGACGAGCTCCTACAATGGGCAGTTCTTC.